The present T cell receptor (beta chain) was sequenced within a study of blood T cell repertoires in COVID-19. Study information: The study drew acute and convalescent COVID-19 samples from the United States, Italy and Spain. T cells, B-cell-depleted T cells, or PBMCs provided the cDNA or gDNA that served as material.

Losses at the gene ends were 2 bases for V and 8 bases for J; bases not matched to a gene: 9. The CDR3 extends over 14 amino acids. Germline values: CDR1 GTSNPN, CDR2 SVGIG (reference sequence). In the original analysis: Amplification with reference gene primers provided the estimates of nucleated cell counts. Data came from immunoSEQ multiplex PCR; TCRdb stores just in-frame clones and leaves some out. The V and J calls and clone size are taken from that table; D and trimming were inferred from the DNA. The table lists more than 11,000 clones, 80% to 90% of them singletons. Material for sequencing was peripheral blood. The chain combines TRBV30 with TRBJ1-2, with TRBD1 matching over 9 bases. The clonotype originates from a woman aged 55-69 years with acute or convalescent COVID-19. Here the CDR3 DNA reads TGTGCCTGGAGTACAGGGGGCGACTCGGTGGGCTACACCTTC. It encodes CAWSTGGDSVGYTF.